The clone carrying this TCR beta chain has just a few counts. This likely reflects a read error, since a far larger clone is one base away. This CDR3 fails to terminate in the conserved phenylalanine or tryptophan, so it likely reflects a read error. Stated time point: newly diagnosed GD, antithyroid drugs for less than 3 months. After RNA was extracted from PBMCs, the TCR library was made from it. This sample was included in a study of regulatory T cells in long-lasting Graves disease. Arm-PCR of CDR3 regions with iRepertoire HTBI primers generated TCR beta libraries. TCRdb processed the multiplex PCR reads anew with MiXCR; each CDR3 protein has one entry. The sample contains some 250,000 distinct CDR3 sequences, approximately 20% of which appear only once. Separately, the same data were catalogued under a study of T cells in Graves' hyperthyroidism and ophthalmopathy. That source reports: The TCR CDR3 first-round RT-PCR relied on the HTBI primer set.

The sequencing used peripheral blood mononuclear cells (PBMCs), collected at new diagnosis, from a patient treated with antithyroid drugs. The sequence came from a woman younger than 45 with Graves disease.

CDR3 DNA: TGTGCCAGCAGCCTAAGCGGGGACTCCTACAATGAGCAGTTCCTC. As protein: CASSLSGDSYNEQFL. This sequence joins TRBV12-3 or TRBV12-4 and TRBJ2-1, with 7 bases identical to TRBD2. V trimming: 6 bases; J trimming: 0 bases; junction bases outside the gene matches: 5. The CDR3 has 15 amino acids.